This is a list of T cell receptor beta chains from one sample in a study of regulatory T cells in long-lasting Graves disease. Using its own MiXCR run on the multiplex PCR reads, TCRdb lists one record per CDR3 protein. The sample lists about 460,000 distinct CDR3 sequences, 12% to 15% occurring once. The sample was also reused in another study, on T cells in Graves' hyperthyroidism and ophthalmopathy.

The specimen was peripheral blood mononuclear cells (PBMCs), collected at new diagnosis, from a patient treated with antithyroid drugs. These receptors came from a woman aged 50 to 60 with Graves disease. CDR3s include the opening cysteine and the closing phenylalanine or tryptophan.

v_call: TRBV5-1
j_call: TRBJ2-7
cdr3_aa: CASSSGGTENLYEQYF

v_call: TRBV20-1
j_call: TRBJ2-7
cdr3_aa: CSASPPLAGLYEQYF

v_call: TRBV28
j_call: TRBJ1-4
cdr3_aa: CASSSTNEKLFF

v_call: TRBV5-1
j_call: TRBJ2-5
cdr3_aa: CASSLESWGAWETQYF

v_call: TRBV9
j_call: TRBJ2-5
cdr3_aa: CASSVVGSAGETQYF

v_call: TRBV7-9
j_call: TRBJ1-4
cdr3_aa: CASSLGTSPNEKLFF

v_call: TRBV2
j_call: TRBJ2-1
cdr3_aa: CASSPPDHEQFF

v_call: TRBV28
j_call: TRBJ1-5
cdr3_aa: CASSAPSLGVSNQPQHF

v_call: TRBV5-1
j_call: TRBJ2-1
cdr3_aa: CASSLVGPGQAGNEQFF

v_call: TRBV6-5
j_call: TRBJ1-5
cdr3_aa: CASSYSIQGTQPQHF

v_call: TRBV18
j_call: TRBJ1-3
cdr3_aa: CASSPRPTSSLGGNTIYF

v_call: TRBV30
j_call: TRBJ2-2
cdr3_aa: CAGAGPNTGELFF

v_call: TRBV6-1
j_call: TRBJ1-4
cdr3_aa: CASVAPPFPPTNEKLFF

v_call: TRBV12-3/TRBV12-4
j_call: TRBJ2-7
cdr3_aa: CASSSREMLYEQYF

v_call: TRBV20-1
j_call: TRBJ2-5
cdr3_aa: CSARIYLGETQYF

v_call: TRBV4-1
j_call: TRBJ2-7
cdr3_aa: CASSPAVSRGNGYEQYF

v_call: TRBV7-8
j_call: TRBJ2-1
cdr3_aa: CASSLAETENNEQFF

v_call: TRBV5-4
j_call: TRBJ2-5
cdr3_aa: CASSWWGQETQYF

v_call: TRBV13
j_call: TRBJ2-7
cdr3_aa: CASSSPGTSGSLRAYEQYF

v_call: TRBV30
j_call: TRBJ2-1
cdr3_aa: CAWRETTSGIYNEQFF

v_call: TRBV28
j_call: TRBJ2-6
cdr3_aa: CASSSQGPSGANVLTF

v_call: TRBV20-1
j_call: TRBJ2-3
cdr3_aa: CSAPEGAGVGDTQYF

v_call: TRBV5-5
j_call: TRBJ1-3
cdr3_aa: CASSFHHSLSGNTIYF

v_call: TRBV7-6
j_call: TRBJ2-5
cdr3_aa: CASSGLKWIKETQYF

v_call: TRBV7-2
j_call: TRBJ2-3
cdr3_aa: CASRGRLASDTQYF

v_call: TRBV9
j_call: TRBJ2-2
cdr3_aa: CASSGDRELFF

v_call: TRBV18
j_call: TRBJ2-1
cdr3_aa: CASSALVASSYNEQFF

v_call: TRBV28
j_call: TRBJ2-7
cdr3_aa: CASSFLQSYEQYF

v_call: TRBV2
j_call: TRBJ2-1
cdr3_aa: CASKISGSNSYNEQFF

v_call: TRBV9
j_call: TRBJ2-7
cdr3_aa: CASSPTPLRGYEQYF

v_call: TRBV9
j_call: TRBJ2-7
cdr3_aa: CASSAGTSGRDYSYEQYF

v_call: TRBV6-2/TRBV6-3
j_call: TRBJ2-1
cdr3_aa: CASSPVRGATYNEQFF

v_call: TRBV27
j_call: TRBJ1-1
cdr3_aa: CASRRGSEAFF

v_call: TRBV5-1
j_call: TRBJ2-3
cdr3_aa: CASSLPVKDTQYF

v_call: TRBV28
j_call: TRBJ2-2
cdr3_aa: CASSFAGATGELFF

v_call: TRBV4-1
j_call: TRBJ1-3
cdr3_aa: CASSQDKTGFSGNTIYF

v_call: TRBV27
j_call: TRBJ2-7
cdr3_aa: CASSLTAGNSHEQYF

v_call: TRBV19
j_call: TRBJ2-7
cdr3_aa: CATRFRDRGPYEQYF